This T cell receptor beta chain emerged from a study of T cells in Graves' hyperthyroidism and ophthalmopathy. Trimming cost V 0 bases and J 6 bases; bases outside gene matches: 13. CDR3 length: 17 amino acids. CDR1 is SGHRS and CDR2 is YFSETQ in the germline V gene. Amplified TCR beta CDR3 regions derived from RNA transcripts. When the TCR CDR3 underwent first-round RT-PCR, the HTBI primer set was used. MiXCR, applied by TCRdb to the multiplex PCR reads, yields one record per CDR3 protein. The repertoire holds 30,000 to 40,000 distinct CDR3 sequences, with about 50% as singletons. This sequence originates from a middle-aged man with Graves' ophthalmopathy. The source material was blood. The rearrangement joins TRBV5-1 to TRBJ2-3; 7 bases agree with TRBD1. CDR3 nucleotide sequence: TGCGCCAGCAGCTTGGCCTCTCTCGAGGGGGCCTCGGATACGCAGTATTTT. This translates into CASSLASLEGASDTQYF.